Presented here are 25 T cell receptor beta chains from one specimen sequenced in a study of T-cell reconstitution after alpha-beta-depleted transplantation in children. During its preparation, the TCRbeta library received unique molecular identifiers. Each CDR3 protein gets one entry after TCRdb re-called the PCR reads with MiXCR. The table includes 600,000 to 700,000 distinct CDR3 sequences, 16% detected once. The starting material was PBMCs from the stem cell graft donor, obtained from the stem cell graft. These receptors came from a human donor who donated a stem cell graft to a child with acute myeloid leukemia.

This clonotype turned up a few times. This chain joins TRBV7-9 and TRBJ1-1; TRBD1 matches at 10 bases. The V and J ends lost 5 bases and 0 bases, in that order; junction bases with no gene match: 9. Germline V CDR1 and CDR2: SEHNR, FQNEAQ (reference sequence). This CDR3 spans 17 amino acids. CDR3: CASSATGGGPMNTEAFF. CDR3 DNA: TGTGCCAGCAGCGCGACAGGGGGCGGCCCCATGAACACTGAAGCTTTCTTT.

This clonotype was picked up a small number of times. V and J are TRBV4-3 and TRBJ1-3; D remains ambiguous. Germline lookup yields CDR1 LGHNA and CDR2 YSLEER. Trimming stripped 2 bases from V and 4 bases from J, with 9 bases between. The CDR3 consists of 14 residues. The CDR3 DNA reads TGCGCCAGCAGCCAACACCAGGCCGGAAACACCATATATTTT. Amino acids: CASSQHQAGNTIYF.

V usage is TRBV7-2 and J usage is TRBJ2-2; D gene unclear. Per germline, CDR1 SGHTA and CDR2 FQGNSA. V dropped 10 bases and J dropped 3 bases, with 15 bases sitting between them. The CDR3 is 14 amino acids. The CDR3: CATPRNRDTGELFF. CDR3 DNA: TGTGCCACCCCCAGGAATAGGGACACCGGGGAGCTGTTTTTT.

The J gene is TRBJ2-2, the V gene TRBV6-2 or TRBV6-3; TRBD1 is a possible D gene (6 bases). The CDR3 totals 16 residues. From germline, CDR1 is MNHEY and CDR2 SVGEGT. The V gene lost 6 bases and the J gene lost 4 bases, with 18 bases spanning the gap. The CDR3 DNA reads TGTGCCAGCAGCCATTCCGGGACAACGCCCACCGGGGAGCTGTTTTTT. Translating gives CASSHSGTTPTGELFF.

This clonotype was observed a handful of times. J is TRBJ2-7 and V is TRBV5-1; 9 positions agree with TRBD1. CDR3 length: 15 amino acids. The V gene end was trimmed by 4 bases and the J gene end by 5 bases; junction bases not matched to a gene: 10. Germline V gene sequence: CDR1 SGHRS, CDR2 YFSETQ. The CDR3 loop reads CASSRGTGKEDEQYF. The CDR3, as DNA: TGCGCCAGCAGCCGGGGGACAGGGAAGGAAGACGAGCAGTACTTC. Combining the CDR3 with reference TRBV5-1 and TRBJ2-7 gives the whole variable domain KAGVTQTPRYLIKTRGQQVTLSCSPISGHRSVSWYQQTPGQGLQFLFEYFSETQRNKGNFPGRFSGRQFSNSRSEMNVSTLELGDSALYLCASSRGTGKEDEQYFGPGTRLTVT.

The chain joins TRBV28 to TRBJ2-7; the D gene is possibly TRBD2 (6 bases). This CDR3 spans 12 amino acids. V was pared by 8 bases and J by 2 bases, with 10 bases between. Looked up from germline, CDR1 is MDHEN and CDR2 is SYDVKM. The CDR3 coding sequence is TGTGCCAGCCAGGGACTTCCCTACGAGCAGTACTTC. Its protein product is CASQGLPYEQYF.

In its sample, this clonotype was seen a few times. CDR3 in DNA: TGTGCCAGCAGCTTGGGTATAGGTACGAACACCGGGGAGCTGTTTTTT. Amino acids: CASSLGIGTNTGELFF. V usage is TRBV5-5 and J usage is TRBJ2-2; no definite D call. This CDR3 comprises 16 residues. The V gene lost 0 bases and the J gene lost 0 bases, with 9 bases spanning the gap. Germline V gives CDR1 SGHKS, CDR2 YYEKEE (reference sequence).

This clonotype has ten or more counts. The genes are TRBV5-1 and TRBJ1-1, with a tentative D call TRBD1 (5 bases). The CDR3 is 14 residues long. In germline, CDR1 is SGHRS, CDR2 YFSETQ. Trimming stripped 5 bases from V and 3 bases from J, with 14 bases between. CDR3 bases: TGCGCCAGCAGGTTAGCAGGGACGGACACTGAAGCTTTCTTT. Its translation is CASRLAGTDTEAFF.

In its sample, this clonotype was seen many times. The V gene is TRBV7-2, the J gene TRBJ1-1, with no clear D. Germline CDR1 is SGHTA and CDR2 is FQGNSA. Trimming shortened V by 5 bases and J by 10 bases, and 17 bases separated the two germline ends. The CDR3 sequence is 13 residues long. CDR3 protein: CASSPSGLPLAFF. The DNA for the CDR3 is TGTGCCAGCAGCCCTAGTGGGCTCCCGTTAGCTTTCTTT.

The chain links TRBV25-1 to TRBJ1-5; no definite D call. Germline CDR1 is MGHDK and CDR2 is SYGVNS. V was shortened by 0 bases and J by 13 bases, with 10 bases between the two germline ends. This CDR3 has 12 residues. CDR3 coding DNA: TGTGCCAGCAGTGAATACGGCGGCCGTCAGCATTTT. This encodes CASSEYGGRQHF. Full variable domain (remainder filled in from reference TRBV25-1 and TRBJ1-5): EADIYQTPRYLVIGTGKKITLECSQTMGHDKMYWYQQDPGMELHLIHYSYGVNSTEKGDLSSESTVSRIRTEHFPLTLESARPSHTSQYLCASSEYGGRQHFGDGTRLSIL.

This clonotype has at least ten counts. This chain uses TRBV27 with TRBJ1-6; 7 bases agree with TRBD1. V shed 5 bases and J 7 bases; nucleotides not matched to a gene: 8. The CDR3 runs to 15 residues. Per the germline V gene, CDR1 is MNHEY and CDR2 is SMNVEV (reference sequence). The CDR3 loop is CASSPQTGTNSPLHF. In DNA form, the CDR3 reads TGTGCCAGCAGTCCGCAGACAGGGACCAATTCACCCCTCCACTTT.

This clonotype was seen many times. The chain uses TRBV29-1 and TRBJ1-3; perhaps TRBD1 as D (5 bases). Between the trimmed V and J ends, which lost 5 bases and 8 bases, there was a span of 16 bases. The CDR3 consists of 13 residues. Per germline, CDR1 SQVTM and CDR2 ANQGSEA. The CDR3 here is CSVSQGKGYTIYF. The CDR3 DNA follows: TGCAGCGTTTCCCAGGGAAAAGGGTACACCATATATTTT.

This chain connects TRBV12-3 or TRBV12-4 to TRBJ2-2; 8 nucleotides line up with TRBD1. This CDR3 region has 19 residues. V trimming: 4 bases; J trimming: 0 bases; junction bases outside the gene matches: 13. In DNA, the CDR3 is TGTGCCAGCAGTTCCCCTCATAGGATGGACAGGGCGAACACCGGGGAGCTGTTTTTT. It encodes CASSSPHRMDRANTGELFF.

This clonotype was seen at least ten times. The CDR3 loop reads CSVEETLGTGELFF. CDR3 sequence (DNA): TGCAGCGTTGAGGAGACGTTGGGCACCGGGGAGCTGTTTTTT. The chain employs TRBV29-1 and TRBJ2-2; D unclear. This CDR3 is 14 amino acids long. Germline-derived CDR1 and CDR2 are SQVTM and ANQGSEA. Between the trimmed V and J ends, which lost 3 bases and 4 bases, there was a span of 12 bases.

As concerns this clonotype: One junction end disagrees with the germline gene, perhaps due to a read error. This rearrangement joins TRBV20-1 to TRBJ2-6, with 7 bases identical to TRBD1. The CDR3 length is 16 residues. The V gene's germline CDR1 is DFQATT and CDR2 SNEGSKA (reference sequence). CDR3 bases: TGCAGTGCTGGAGACAGGGAAGGCTCTGGGGCCAACGTCCTGACTTTC. Translation gives CSAGDREGSGANVLTF.

This clonotype has ten or more counts. V is TRBV20-1 and J is TRBJ1-6; 7 bases agree with TRBD1. The CDR3 runs 15 residues. The ends lost 4 bases at V and 7 bases at J; junction bases unmatched: 10. Looked up from germline, CDR1 is DFQATT and CDR2 is SNEGSKA (reference sequence). Written as DNA, the CDR3 is TGCAGTGCTAAGACAGGGACGGTATACAATTCACCCCTCCACTTT. The encoded protein is CSAKTGTVYNSPLHF.

The chain joins TRBV10-1 to TRBJ1-5; TRBD1 agrees at 9 bases. From germline, CDR1 is WNHNN and CDR2 SYGVQD (reference sequence). The V gene end was trimmed by 5 bases and the J gene end by 5 bases; junction bases not matched to a gene: 22. The CDR3 has 20 amino acids. Here the CDR3 reads CASSSPGGQGDGKRDQPQHF. Here the CDR3 DNA reads TGCGCCAGCAGTTCCCCGGGGGGACAGGGAGACGGGAAGCGAGATCAGCCCCAGCATTTT.

This clonotype appeared many times. J is TRBJ2-7 and V is TRBV20-1, with TRBD1 identical over 7 bases. Germline V gene data show CDR1 as DFQATT and CDR2 as SNEGSKA (reference sequence). The CDR3 contains 16 residues. After removal of 4 bases from V and 2 bases from J, the junction contained 14 bases not matched to a gene. The CDR3 nucleotides read TGCAGTGCTATGAATCTTCACCGGGACAGTACCTACGAGCAGTACTTC. Translated, it gives CSAMNLHRDSTYEQYF.

The rearrangement links TRBV15 to TRBJ1-3, with D possibly matching TRBD1 (5 bases). The CDR3 runs to 19 residues. Per the germline V gene, CDR1 is LNHNV and CDR2 is YYDKDF (reference sequence). The V end lost 0 bases, the J end lost 3 bases, and 21 bases lay between the germline ends. CDR3 sequence: CATSRDARWGGGSGNTIYF. The DNA of the CDR3 is TGTGCCACCAGCAGAGATGCCCGATGGGGGGGGGGAAGTGGAAACACCATATATTTT.

The CDR3 protein is CASSGTSRGELFF. In DNA form, the CDR3 reads TGTGCCAGCAGCGGGACTAGTAGAGGGGAGCTGTTTTTT. J is TRBJ2-2 and V is TRBV7-9; 8 nucleotides line up with TRBD2. With V trimmed by 5 bases and J by 8 bases, 4 bases remained unmatched. CDR1 and CDR2 (germline): SEHNR, FQNEAQ (reference sequence). This CDR3 is 13 amino acids long. The variable domain in full, completed from reference TRBV7-9 and TRBJ2-2, reads DTGVSQNPRHKITKRGQNVTFRCDPISEHNRLYWYRQTLGQGPEFLTYFQNEAQLEKSRLLSDRFSAERPKGSFSTLEIQRTEQGDSAMYLCASSGTSRGELFFGEGSRLTVL.

This clonotype was seen at least ten times. V and J are TRBV6-5 and TRBJ1-2; TRBD1 might be the D (5 bases). The germline V gene has CDR1 MNHEY and CDR2 SVGAGI. This CDR3 comprises 15 residues. The V end was cut by 4 bases, the J end by 3 bases, with 15 bases between. CDR3 DNA sequence: TGTGCCAGCAGTTCGGAAGGGGCTGAAGACTATGGCTACACCTTC. Amino acid sequence: CASSSEGAEDYGYTF.

Concerning this clonotype itself: A much larger clone sits a single nucleotide away, making a read error possible. V gene TRBV12-3 or TRBV12-4 combines with J gene TRBJ2-1, with a weak D call TRBD1 (5 bases). The V end was cut by 10 bases, the J end by 6 bases, with 13 bases between. The CDR3 runs 12 residues. CDR3 nucleotide sequence: TGTGCCACCTCGACAGCTGCCAATGAGCAGTTCTTC. Translating it yields CATSTAANEQFF.

The rearrangement links TRBV20-1 to TRBJ2-3; TRBD2 is a possible D gene (5 bases). The CDR3 length is 13 residues. Per the germline V gene, CDR1 is DFQATT and CDR2 is SNEGSKA (reference sequence). This chain's CDR3 is CSPGVSGTDTQYF. In nucleotides, the CDR3 is TGCAGCCCCGGGGTCTCCGGGACAGATACGCAGTATTTT.

This clonotype has a single count. V is TRBV20-1 and J is TRBJ1-5; 10 nucleotides match TRBD1. Per the germline V gene, CDR1 is DFQATT and CDR2 is SNEGSKA (reference sequence). The CDR3 length is 14 residues. Unmatched junction bases numbered 8, after V lost 6 bases and J lost 6 bases. The CDR3 DNA is TGCAGTGCCTCAGGACAGGGGGTGGGTCAGCCCCAGCATTTT. Translation gives CSASGQGVGQPQHF.

This clonotype occurred many times. The V and J genes are TRBV20-1 and TRBJ2-3; no clear D gene. Germline CDR1 DFQATT, CDR2 SNEGSKA (reference sequence). V was shortened by 5 bases and J by 4 bases, with 13 bases between the two germline ends. The CDR3 covers 13 residues. CDR3 DNA sequence: TGCAGTGCTTGTGGGGATCCCGCAGATACGCAGTATTTT. Translating gives CSACGDPADTQYF.